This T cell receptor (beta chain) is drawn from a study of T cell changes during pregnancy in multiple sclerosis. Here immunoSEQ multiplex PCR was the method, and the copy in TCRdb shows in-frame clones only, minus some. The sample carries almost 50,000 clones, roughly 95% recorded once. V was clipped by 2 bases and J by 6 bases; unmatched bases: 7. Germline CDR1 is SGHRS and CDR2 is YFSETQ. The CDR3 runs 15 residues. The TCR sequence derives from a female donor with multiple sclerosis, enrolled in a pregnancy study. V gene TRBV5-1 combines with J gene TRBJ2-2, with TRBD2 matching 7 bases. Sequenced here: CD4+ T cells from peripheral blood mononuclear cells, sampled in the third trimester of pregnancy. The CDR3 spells CASSFVAGAPGELFF. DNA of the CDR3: TGCGCCAGCAGCTTTGTGGCGGGAGCGCCCGGGGAGCTGTTTTTT.